Within the sample, the clone carrying this T cell receptor beta chain is large. Using immunoSEQ multiplex PCR, the repertoire was profiled, and TCRdb retains in-frame clones only, with some absent. Of some 1,600 clones detected, approximately 39% appear once; the ten largest clones hold around 10%. Germline loops: CDR1 MNHGY, CDR2 SAAAGT. Trimming removed 5 bases from V and 2 bases from J, with 12 bases in between. CDR3 length: 14 residues. This sample was taken from a study of T cells in localized non-small cell lung cancer. This clonotype was obtained from a female donor of 60 years or more with stage II squamous cell lung carcinoma. Sequencing used normal lung tissue next to the tumor, obtained before any cancer treatment. V and J are TRBV6-8 and TRBJ1-2, with D perhaps TRBD1 (5 bases). The DNA of the CDR3 is TGTGCCAGCAGTATGAGGAGGGGAAACTATGGCTACACCTTC. Amino acids: CASSMRRGNYGYTF.